This T cell receptor (beta chain) was sequenced for a study of T cells in Graves' hyperthyroidism and ophthalmopathy. The CDR3 runs 14 residues. Germline lookup yields CDR1 SGHVS and CDR2 FQNEAQ. Losses at the gene ends were 3 bases for V and 6 bases for J; bases not matched to a gene: 4. Comment on this clonotype: Its antigen is unknown.

TCR beta CDR3 regions were amplified from RNA transcripts. An initial round of RT-PCR targeting the TCR CDR3 relied on the HTBI primer set. TCRdb reprocessed the multiplex PCR reads with MiXCR, giving one entry per CDR3 protein. This table holds some 380,000 distinct CDR3 sequences, about 14% found once. Study-level findings and limits: Most expanded thyroid clonotypes above 0.001 also appeared in blood.

The chain combines TRBV7-8 with TRBJ2-5; TRBD2 agrees at 10 bases. Sequenced input: blood. The TCR was taken from a man aged 30 to 39 with Graves' hyperthyroidism that later progressed to Graves' ophthalmopathy. Written as DNA, the CDR3 is TGTGCCAGCAGCTTCGGGACTAGCGACCAGACCCAGTACTTC. Translating gives CASSFGTSDQTQYF.